One and the same sample provided the 15 T cell receptor beta chains below, sequenced in a study of shared clonotypes between healthy human individuals. Data came from immunoSEQ multiplex PCR; TCRdb stores just in-frame clones and leaves some out. This table holds around 2,100,000 clones, about 95% found once. Naive CD8 populations comprised CD45RO-negative cells positively selected for CCR7, excluding terminally differentiated effector memory CD45RA+ cells. Sequencing was performed on naive CD8+ T cells sorted from blood. These receptors were collected from a man aged 18 to 30 in good health.

The chain uses TRBV19 and TRBJ1-5; D not certain. Trimming pared 5 bases from V and 4 bases from J, leaving 12 bases between. CDR3 length equals 14 residues. CDR1 is LNHDA, CDR2 SQIVND, per germline (reference sequence). In DNA, the CDR3 is TGTGCCAGTAGTCTCCGGATTGGGAATCAGCCCCAGCATTTT. Translating gives CASSLRIGNQPQHF.

The rearrangement joins TRBV27 to TRBJ2-1; no clear D gene. The CDR3 totals 14 residues. CDR1 and CDR2 (germline): MNHEY, SMNVEV (reference sequence). V was pared by 8 bases and J by 0 bases, with 11 bases between. The chain's CDR3 is CASSRRSSYNEQFF. As DNA, the CDR3 is TGTGCCAGCTCTCGGCGGAGCTCCTACAATGAGCAGTTCTTC.

In this sample, this clone turned up once. The rearrangement joins TRBV7-8 to TRBJ2-7; 8 bases align to TRBD2. Germline CDR1 is SGHVS and CDR2 is FQNEAQ. V lost 5 bases, J lost 4 bases, and 13 bases stayed unmatched. CDR3 length: 16 residues. Written as DNA, the CDR3 is TGTGCCAGCAGCCCCCTCGGGGAGCGGGAGATATACGAGCAGTACTTC. Protein: CASSPLGEREIYEQYF.

Regarding this clone: This sample includes further DNA sequences coding for the same CDR3. The chain is built from TRBV6-5 and TRBJ2-1; no definite D call. This CDR3 has 13 residues. Trimming cost V 4 bases and J 2 bases, with 6 bases left between them. Germline V lookup: CDR1 MNHEY, CDR2 SVGAGI. CDR3 coding DNA: TGTGCCAGCAGTTTAGTAGCCTACAATGAGCAGTTCTTC. Translation gives CASSLVAYNEQFF.

J is TRBJ2-3 and V is TRBV30; TRBD2 might be the D (6 bases). The CDR3 has 14 residues. Trimming removed 3 bases from V and 2 bases from J, with 12 bases in between. Germline V gene sequence: CDR1 GTSNPN, CDR2 SVGIG (reference sequence). The CDR3 here is CAWSLSGLTDTQYF. The CDR3 DNA reads as TGTGCCTGGAGCCTTAGCGGACTCACAGATACGCAGTATTTT. The complete variable domain, with remaining parts taken from reference TRBV30 and TRBJ2-3, reads SQTIHQWPATLVQPVGSPLSLECTVEGTSNPNLYWYRQAAGRGLQLLFYSVGIGQISSEVPQNLSASRPQDRQFILSSKKLLLSDSGFYLCAWSLSGLTDTQYFGPGTRLTVL.

Details on this clone: Other DNA variants within this sample encode the same CDR3. J is TRBJ1-1 and V is TRBV5-6; weak D call: TRBD1 (5 bases). With 4 bases removed from V and 1 base from J, the gap between germline ends came to 11 bases. There are 14 residues in the CDR3. Germline CDR1 SGHDT, CDR2 YYEEEE. The CDR3 here is CASSLSGGNTEAFF. CDR3 coding DNA: TGTGCCAGCAGCCTCAGTGGGGGGAACACTGAAGCTTTCTTT.

The gene calls are TRBV19 and TRBJ2-7; the D call may be TRBD1 or TRBD2 (5 bases each). Trimming pared 2 bases from V and 3 bases from J, leaving 11 bases between. CDR3 length: 14 residues. Germline loops: CDR1 LNHDA, CDR2 SQIVND (reference sequence). The CDR3 nucleotides are TGTGCCAGTAGTATACGGGGCCCCCACTACGAGCAGTACTTC. Its protein is CASSIRGPHYEQYF. The variable domain in full, with the rest retrieved from reference TRBV19 and TRBJ2-7, is DGGITQSPKYLFRKEGQNVTLSCEQNLNHDAMYWYRQDPGQGLRLIYYSQIVNDFQKGDIAEGYSVSREKKESFPLTVTSAQKNPTAFYLCASSIRGPHYEQYFGPGTRLTVT.

Remarks on this clone: In the same sample, other DNA sequences code for this CDR3. J is TRBJ2-7 and V is TRBV5-4; D gene unclear. Germline V lookup: CDR1 SGHNT, CDR2 YYREEE (reference sequence). The length of the CDR3 is 13 residues. V was cut by 2 bases and J by 2 bases, with 8 bases left in between. The CDR3 here is CASSLDGTYEQYF. CDR3 coding DNA: TGTGCCAGCAGCTTAGACGGAACCTACGAGCAGTACTTC.

This chain joins TRBV30 and TRBJ1-1; D not certain. Trimming took 4 bases from V and 1 from J, leaving 16 bases between them. The CDR3 is made up of 15 amino acids. In germline, CDR1 is GTSNPN, CDR2 SVGIG (reference sequence). CDR3 amino acids: CAWNEVGIWNTEAFF. CDR3 nucleotide sequence: TGTGCCTGGAACGAGGTCGGGATCTGGAACACTGAAGCTTTCTTT.

The rearrangement uses TRBV9 and TRBJ2-3; TRBD2 aligns across 9 bases. Germline CDR1 SGDLS, CDR2 YYNGEE. Trimming cost V 4 bases and J 1 base; bases outside gene matches: 7. This CDR3 is built from 16 residues. CDR3 nucleotide sequence: TGTGCCAGCAGCACCAGACTAGCGGACGGCACAGATACGCAGTATTTT. The encoded protein is CASSTRLADGTDTQYF.

About this clone itself: The same CDR3 can be traced to other DNA sequences in this sample. The chain couples TRBV11-1 to TRBJ2-7, with D perhaps TRBD1 or TRBD2 (5 bases each). Trimming left V 3 bases short and J 3 bases short, with 9 bases between. The CDR3 is made up of 13 amino acids. The germline CDR1 and CDR2 sequences are SGHAT and FQDESV (reference sequence). The CDR3 protein is CASSFSGSYEQYF. The CDR3 bases are TGTGCCAGCAGCTTCTCAGGGAGCTACGAGCAGTACTTC. Filled out from reference TRBV11-1 and TRBJ2-7, the complete variable domain reads EAEVAQSPRYKITEKSQAVAFWCDPISGHATLYWYRQILGQGPELLVQFQDESVVDDSQLPKDRFSAERLKGVDSTLKIQPAELGDSAMYLCASSFSGSYEQYFGPGTRLTVT.

V and J are TRBV4-3 and TRBJ1-2; D not resolved. Germline loops: CDR1 LGHNA, CDR2 YSLEER. Trimming took 0 bases from V and 4 from J, leaving 15 bases between them. The CDR3 sequence is 16 residues long. CDR3 sequence reads: CASSQDLPTGFYGYTF. CDR3 DNA: TGCGCCAGCAGCCAAGATCTGCCCACGGGCTTCTATGGCTACACCTTC.

V usage is TRBV5-1 and J usage is TRBJ2-7; D ambiguous. The CDR3 contains 16 residues. Trimming stripped 4 bases from V and 3 bases from J, with 20 bases between. Germline V gene data show CDR1 as SGHRS and CDR2 as YFSETQ. Here the CDR3 reads CASSPHPEREDYEQYF. CDR3 coding DNA: TGCGCCAGCAGCCCCCATCCGGAAAGAGAGGACTACGAGCAGTACTTC. The full variable domain, with the rest looked up from reference TRBV5-1 and TRBJ2-7, is KAGVTQTPRYLIKTRGQQVTLSCSPISGHRSVSWYQQTPGQGLQFLFEYFSETQRNKGNFPGRFSGRQFSNSRSEMNVSTLELGDSALYLCASSPHPEREDYEQYFGPGTRLTVT.

This clone showed up just once. This chain uses TRBV14 with TRBJ2-1; no firm D call. V gave up 0 bases and J gave up 4 bases, with 4 bases separating them. The germline V gene has CDR1 SGHDN and CDR2 FVKESK. The CDR3 is 13 residues long. The CDR3 sequence: CASSQERYNEQFF. Here the CDR3 DNA reads TGTGCCAGCAGCCAAGAACGATACAATGAGCAGTTCTTC.

J is TRBJ1-1 and V is TRBV20-1; perhaps TRBD1 as D (5 bases). There are 11 residues in the CDR3. V was cut by 4 bases and J by 4 bases, with 7 bases left in between. Germline CDR1 and CDR2: DFQATT and SNEGSKA (reference sequence). CDR3 loop: CSAIRVTEAFF. In DNA form, the CDR3 reads TGCAGTGCTATCAGGGTCACTGAAGCTTTCTTT.